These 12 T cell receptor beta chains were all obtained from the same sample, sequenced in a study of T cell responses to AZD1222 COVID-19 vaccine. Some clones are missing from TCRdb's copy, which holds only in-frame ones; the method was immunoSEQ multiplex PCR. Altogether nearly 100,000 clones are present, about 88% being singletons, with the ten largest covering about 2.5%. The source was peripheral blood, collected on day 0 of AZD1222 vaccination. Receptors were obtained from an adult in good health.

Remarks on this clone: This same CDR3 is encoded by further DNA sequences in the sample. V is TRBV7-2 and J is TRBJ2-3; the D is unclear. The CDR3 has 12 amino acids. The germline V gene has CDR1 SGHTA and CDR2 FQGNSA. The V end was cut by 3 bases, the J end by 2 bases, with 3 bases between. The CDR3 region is CASSLFTDTQYF. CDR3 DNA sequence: TGTGCCAGCAGCTTGTTCACAGATACGCAGTATTTT.

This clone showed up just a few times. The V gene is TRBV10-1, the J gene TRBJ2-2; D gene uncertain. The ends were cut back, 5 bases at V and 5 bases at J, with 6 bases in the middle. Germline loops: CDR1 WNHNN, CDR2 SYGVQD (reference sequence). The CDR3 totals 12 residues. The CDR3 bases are TGCGCCAGCAGTCTGGTGACCGGGGAGCTGTTTTTT. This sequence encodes CASSLVTGELFF.

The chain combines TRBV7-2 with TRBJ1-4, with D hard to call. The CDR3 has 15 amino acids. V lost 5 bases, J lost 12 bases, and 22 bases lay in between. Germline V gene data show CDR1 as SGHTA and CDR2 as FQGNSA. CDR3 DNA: TGTGCCAGCAGCCCACGGACGTATAACCTCGTGGAACTGTTTTTT. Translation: CASSPRTYNLVELFF.

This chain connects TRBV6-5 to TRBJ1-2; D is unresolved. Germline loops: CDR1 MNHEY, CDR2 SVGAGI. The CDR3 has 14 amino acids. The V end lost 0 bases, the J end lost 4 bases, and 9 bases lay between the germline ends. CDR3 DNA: TGTGCCAGCAGTTACTCGGACCGATCCTATGGCTACACCTTC. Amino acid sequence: CASSYSDRSYGYTF.

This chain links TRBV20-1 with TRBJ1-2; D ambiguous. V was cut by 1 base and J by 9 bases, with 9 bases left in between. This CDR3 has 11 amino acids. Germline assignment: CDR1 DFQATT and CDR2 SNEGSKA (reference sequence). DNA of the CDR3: TGCAGTGCTAGAGTGTCGGGGAGCTACACCTTC. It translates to CSARVSGSYTF.

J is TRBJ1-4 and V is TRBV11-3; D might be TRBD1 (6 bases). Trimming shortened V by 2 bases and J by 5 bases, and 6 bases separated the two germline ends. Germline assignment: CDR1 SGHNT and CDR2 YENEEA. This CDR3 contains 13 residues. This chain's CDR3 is CASSLTGNEKLFF. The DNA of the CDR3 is TGTGCCAGCAGCTTAACAGGGAATGAAAAACTGTTTTTT.

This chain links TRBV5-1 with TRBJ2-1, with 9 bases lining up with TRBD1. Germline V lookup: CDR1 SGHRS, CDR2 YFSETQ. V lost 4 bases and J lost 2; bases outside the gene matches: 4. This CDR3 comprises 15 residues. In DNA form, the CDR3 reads TGCGCCAGCAGCCGACAGGGGGGTCCCTACAATGAGCAGTTCTTC. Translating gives CASSRQGGPYNEQFF.

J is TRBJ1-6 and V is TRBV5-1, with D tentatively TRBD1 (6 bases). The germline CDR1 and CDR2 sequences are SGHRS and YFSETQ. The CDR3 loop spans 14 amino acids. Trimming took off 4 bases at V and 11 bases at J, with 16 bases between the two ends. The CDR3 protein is CASSRSGDGAPLHF. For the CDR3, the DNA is TGCGCCAGCAGCCGTTCAGGGGATGGAGCACCCCTCCACTTT.

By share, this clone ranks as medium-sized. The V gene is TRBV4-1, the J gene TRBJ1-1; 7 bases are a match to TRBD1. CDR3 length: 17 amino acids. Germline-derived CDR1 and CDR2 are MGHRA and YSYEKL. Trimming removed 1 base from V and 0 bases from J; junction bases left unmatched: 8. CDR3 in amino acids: CASSQVVQGNMNTEAFF. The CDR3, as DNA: TGCGCCAGCAGCCAAGTGGTACAGGGGAACATGAACACTGAAGCTTTCTTT.

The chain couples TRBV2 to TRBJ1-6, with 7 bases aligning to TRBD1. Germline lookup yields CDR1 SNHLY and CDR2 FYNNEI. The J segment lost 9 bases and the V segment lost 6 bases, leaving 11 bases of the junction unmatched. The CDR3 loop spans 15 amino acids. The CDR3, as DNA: TGTGCCAGCAGCCGAGGAAGACAGGGAAGTTCACCCCTCCACTTT. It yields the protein CASSRGRQGSSPLHF.

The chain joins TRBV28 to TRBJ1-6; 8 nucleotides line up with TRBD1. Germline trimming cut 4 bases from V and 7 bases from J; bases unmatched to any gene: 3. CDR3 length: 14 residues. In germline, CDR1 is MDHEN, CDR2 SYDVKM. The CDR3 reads CASSSGGPNSPLHF. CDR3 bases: TGTGCCAGCAGTTCAGGGGGCCCGAATTCACCCCTCCACTTT.

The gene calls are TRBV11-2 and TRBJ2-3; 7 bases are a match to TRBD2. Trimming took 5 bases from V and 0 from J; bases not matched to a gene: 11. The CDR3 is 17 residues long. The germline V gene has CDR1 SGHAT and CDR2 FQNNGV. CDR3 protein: CASSRRTPAGSTDTQYF. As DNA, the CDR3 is TGTGCCAGCAGCCGACGAACACCAGCGGGGAGCACAGATACGCAGTATTTT.